The source of this T cell receptor beta chain is a study of blood T cell repertoires in COVID-19. Per the original methods: Amplification with reference gene primers provided the estimates of nucleated cell counts. Clones were read by immunoSEQ multiplex PCR, and TCRdb kept only the in-frame ones, dropping some. V and J calls and clone size are given by that table; D and trimming were obtained from the DNA. Of around 380,000 clones in the sample, 81% are singletons; the top ten hold around 1%. This CDR3 is built from 13 residues. In germline, CDR1 is GTSNPN, CDR2 SVGIG (reference sequence). Trimming took 0 bases from V and 5 from J, leaving 9 bases between them.

The sample comprised peripheral blood. The sequence was collected from a human donor with acute or convalescent COVID-19. The donor label of this sample is uncertain. The rearrangement uses TRBV30 and TRBJ2-3; D possibly corresponds to TRBD2 (6 bases). In DNA form, the CDR3 reads TGTGCCTGGAGTGTACGGGGAGGAGATACGCAGTATTTT. Translated: CAWSVRGGDTQYF.